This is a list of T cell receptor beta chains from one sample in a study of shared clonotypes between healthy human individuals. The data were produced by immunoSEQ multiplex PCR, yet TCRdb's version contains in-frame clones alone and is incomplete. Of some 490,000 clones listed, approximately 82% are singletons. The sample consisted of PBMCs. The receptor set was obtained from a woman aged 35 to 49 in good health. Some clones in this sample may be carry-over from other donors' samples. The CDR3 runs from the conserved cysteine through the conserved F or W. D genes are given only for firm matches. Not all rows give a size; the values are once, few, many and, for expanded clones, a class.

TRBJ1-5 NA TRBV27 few TGTGCCAGCAGAACCACGGGGGTGGGAGCACGCATCAATCAGCCCCAGCATTTT CASRTTGVGARINQPQHF
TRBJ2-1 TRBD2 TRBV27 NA TGTGCCAGCAGTTTAAGTTTCCTGGCGGGAGGCTATGAGCAGTTCTTC CASSLSFLAGGYEQFF
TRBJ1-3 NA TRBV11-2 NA TGTGCCAGCAGCCAACAGGCCGCGGGAAACACCATATATTTT CASSQQAAGNTIYF
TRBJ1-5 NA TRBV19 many TGTGCCAGTAGTGCAGGGCCCAATCAGCCCCAGCATTTT CASSAGPNQPQHF
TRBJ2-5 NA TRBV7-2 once TGTGCCAGCAGCAAGTACCAAGAGACCCAGTACTTC CASSKYQETQYF
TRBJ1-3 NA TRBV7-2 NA TGTGCCAGCAGCTTAAGGGGCGCGGGTGGAAACACCATATATTTT CASSLRGAGGNTIYF
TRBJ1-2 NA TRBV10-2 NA TGCGCCAGCAGTGGAGAGCTGAACTATGGCTACACCTTC CASSGELNYGYTF
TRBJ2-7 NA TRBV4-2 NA TGTGCCAGCAGCCACCCCGGGACTGGCTCCTACGAGCAGTACTTC CASSHPGTGSYEQYF
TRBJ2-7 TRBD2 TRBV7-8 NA TGTGCCAGCAGCTTAGGGTTAGCGGGAGTTTACGAGCAGTACTTC CASSLGLAGVYEQYF
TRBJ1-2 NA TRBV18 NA TGTGCCAGCTCACCCCCTCTTGGGGTTCGAGGCTACACCTTC CASSPPLGVRGYTF
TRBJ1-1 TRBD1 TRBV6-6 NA TGTGCCAGCAGTTACGGGGACAGGGGAGGAGCTTTCTTT CASSYGDRGGAFF
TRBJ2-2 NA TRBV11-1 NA TGTGCTAGACTTCGTCCTCCGGTTCGCGCCGGGGGGCTGTTTTTT CARLRPPVRAGGLFF
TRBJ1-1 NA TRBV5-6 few TGTGCCAGCAGCTTGGCCGGTAGGGGGAACACTGAAGCTTTCTTT CASSLAGRGNTEAFF
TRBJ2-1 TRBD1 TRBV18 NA TGTGCCAGCTCGCAAACCCTGGGACAGGGGGCCAATGAGCAGTTCTTC CASSQTLGQGANEQFF
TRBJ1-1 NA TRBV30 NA TGTGCCTTACAATTGAACACTGAAGCTTTCTTT CALQLNTEAFF
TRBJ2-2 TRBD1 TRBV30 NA TGTGCCCTTGACAGGGGGCGCCTGTCCGGGGAGCTGTTTTTT CALDRGRLSGELFF